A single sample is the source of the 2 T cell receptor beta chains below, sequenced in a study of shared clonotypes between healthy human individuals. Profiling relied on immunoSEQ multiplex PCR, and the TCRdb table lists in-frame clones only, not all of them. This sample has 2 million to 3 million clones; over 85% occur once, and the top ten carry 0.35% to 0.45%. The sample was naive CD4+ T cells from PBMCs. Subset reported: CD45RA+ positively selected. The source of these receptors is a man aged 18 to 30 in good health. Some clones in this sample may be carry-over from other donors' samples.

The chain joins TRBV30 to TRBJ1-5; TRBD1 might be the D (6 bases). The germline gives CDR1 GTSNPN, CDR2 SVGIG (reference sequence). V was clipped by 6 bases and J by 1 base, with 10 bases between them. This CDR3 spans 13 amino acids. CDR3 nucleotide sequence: TGTGCCTGCGCTGGACAGAGCAATCAGCCCCAGCATTTT. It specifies CACAGQSNQPQHF.

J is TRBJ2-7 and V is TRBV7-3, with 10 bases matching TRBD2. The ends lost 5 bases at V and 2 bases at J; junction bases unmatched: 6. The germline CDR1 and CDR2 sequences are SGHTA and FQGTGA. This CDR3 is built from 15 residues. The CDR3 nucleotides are TGTGCCAGCAGCCCCGGGACTAGCGTCCCCTACGAGCAGTACTTC. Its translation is CASSPGTSVPYEQYF.